Shown below are 25 T cell receptor beta chains from a single sample sequenced in a study of control samples from healthy donors and cancer patients. The protocol was immunoSEQ multiplex PCR, while the TCRdb copy is restricted to in-frame clones and leaves out a portion. The sample records about 89,000 clones, roughly 84% being singletons. The source material was blood. These receptors were obtained from a woman aged 40-49 years in good health.

By frequency in the sample, this clone is medium-sized. This chain joins TRBV10-1 and TRBJ1-2; D is uncertain. Between the trimmed V and J ends, which lost 3 bases and 1 base, there was a span of 0 bases. CDR3 size: 11 residues. From germline, CDR1 is WNHNN and CDR2 SYGVQD (reference sequence). CDR3 sequence reads: CASSDNYGYTF. The CDR3 nucleotides are TGCGCCAGCAGTGATAACTATGGCTACACCTTC.

J is TRBJ1-5 and V is TRBV6-6, with D possibly being TRBD1 (5 bases). CDR1 and CDR2 (germline): MNHNY, SVGAGI (reference sequence). The CDR3 is 12 residues long. V shed 6 bases and J shed 5 bases, with 8 bases lying between them. This CDR3 is CASRTGDQPQHF. The CDR3 DNA reads TGTGCCAGCAGAACAGGTGATCAGCCCCAGCATTTT.

The chain couples TRBV9 to TRBJ1-1; TRBD1 might be the D (5 bases). The CDR3 has 15 amino acids. Deletions cut 0 bases from V and 1 base from J, with 10 bases between. The germline gives CDR1 SGDLS, CDR2 YYNGEE. CDR3 bases: TGTGCCAGCAGCGTAGATCCCAGGGAGAACACTGAAGCTTTCTTT. It translates to CASSVDPRENTEAFF. Full variable domain (outside the CDR3, taken from reference TRBV9 and TRBJ1-1): DSGVTQTPKHLITATGQRVTLRCSPRSGDLSVYWYQQSLDQGLQFLIQYYNGEERAKGNILERFSAQQFPDLHSELNLSSLELGDSALYFCASSVDPRENTEAFFGQGTRLTVV.

The V gene is TRBV9, the J gene TRBJ2-5, with D maybe TRBD2 (6 bases). V lost 2 bases and J lost 3, with 8 bases in between. Germline V gene lookup returns CDR1 SGDLS and CDR2 YYNGEE. The CDR3 extends over 13 amino acids. CDR3 residues: CASSVGGEETQYF. The CDR3 DNA reads TGTGCCAGCAGCGTCGGCGGGGAAGAGACCCAGTACTTC. Full variable domain (remainder filled in from reference TRBV9 and TRBJ2-5): DSGVTQTPKHLITATGQRVTLRCSPRSGDLSVYWYQQSLDQGLQFLIQYYNGEERAKGNILERFSAQQFPDLHSELNLSSLELGDSALYFCASSVGGEETQYFGPGTRLLVL.

As concerns this clone: Other DNA sequences in this specimen translate into the identical CDR3. The chain employs TRBV5-6 and TRBJ2-7; TRBD1 agrees at 7 bases. V lost 0 bases and J lost 1; bases outside the gene matches: 1. CDR3 size: 14 residues. Per germline, CDR1 SGHDT and CDR2 YYEEEE. This CDR3 is CASSLAGGSYEQYF. CDR3 DNA sequence: TGTGCCAGCAGCTTGGCAGGGGGTTCCTACGAGCAGTACTTC.

V is TRBV5-1 and J is TRBJ2-2, with 8 bases that match TRBD2. The CDR3 consists of 15 residues. V trimming: 0 bases; J trimming: 4 bases; junction bases outside the gene matches: 2. The germline V gene has CDR1 SGHRS and CDR2 YFSETQ. The CDR3 nucleotides read TGCGCCAGCAGCTTGGCGGGAGGGACCACCGGGGAGCTGTTTTTT. Protein: CASSLAGGTTGELFF.

The count of this clone is one. The chain uses TRBV30 and TRBJ2-3, with D possibly TRBD1 on 6 matching bases. Looked up from germline, CDR1 is GTSNPN and CDR2 is SVGIG (reference sequence). The CDR3 consists of 15 residues. V was cut by 0 bases and J by 4 bases, with 14 bases left in between. The CDR3 spells CAWSVDAQGSDTQYF. The CDR3 coding sequence is TGTGCCTGGAGTGTAGACGCGCAGGGGTCAGATACGCAGTATTTT.

V usage is TRBV19 and J usage is TRBJ1-2; TRBD1 agrees at 7 bases. The CDR3 consists of 12 residues. Per germline, CDR1 LNHDA and CDR2 SQIVND (reference sequence). J lost 11 bases, V lost 3 bases, and 6 bases had no gene match. CDR3 residues: CASSMKGAFYTF. The CDR3 region has the DNA TGTGCCAGTAGTATGAAGGGGGCGTTTTACACCTTC.

The chain joins TRBV24-1 to TRBJ2-3, with 8 bases identical to TRBD2. Germline V gene sequence: CDR1 KGHDR, CDR2 SFDVKD. V lost 3 bases and J lost 2; bases outside the gene matches: 6. This CDR3 has 16 residues. CDR3 in DNA: TGTGCCACCAGTGATCGGATAGCGGGGCACACAGATACGCAGTATTTT. It is translated as CATSDRIAGHTDTQYF.

J is TRBJ2-7 and V is TRBV9, with D perhaps TRBD1 or TRBD2 (5 bases each). V lost 4 bases and J lost 5, with 13 bases in between. Germline CDR1 reads SGDLS; CDR2 reads YYNGEE. The CDR3 has 13 residues. The CDR3 region is CASSTWDRDEQYF. The CDR3 coding sequence is TGTGCCAGCAGCACCTGGGACCGGGACGAGCAGTACTTC.

V and J are TRBV4-3 and TRBJ2-6; 16 bases align to TRBD2. V shed 1 base, J shed 3 bases, and the junction held 9 bases outside the gene matches. CDR1 LGHNA and CDR2 YSLEER come from the germline V gene. The CDR3 consists of 21 residues. The CDR3 loop is CASSQGVGTSGGAFGANVLTF. The CDR3 nucleotides read TGCGCCAGCAGCCAAGGGGTTGGGACTAGCGGGGGGGCCTTTGGGGCCAACGTCCTGACTTTC.

In the case of this clone: Other DNA sequences in this specimen translate into the identical CDR3. The chain couples TRBV4-1 to TRBJ2-7, with D maybe TRBD2 (5 bases). CDR3 length equals 13 residues. Germline V CDR1 and CDR2: MGHRA, YSYEKL. Trimming stripped 0 bases from V and 4 bases from J, with 7 bases between. The DNA of the CDR3 is TGCGCCAGCAGCCAAGACCGGGGTTACGAGCAGTACTTC. Amino acids: CASSQDRGYEQYF.

V gene TRBV6-6 combines with J gene TRBJ2-2; weak D call: TRBD1 (6 bases). Trimming stripped 4 bases from V and 7 bases from J, with 7 bases between. CDR3 length: 12 residues. Germline V gene sequence: CDR1 MNHNY, CDR2 SVGAGI (reference sequence). CDR3 nucleotide sequence: TGTGCCAGCAGTTCAGGGGTCGGGGAGCTGTTTTTT. Translating gives CASSSGVGELFF.

This clone appeared a single time. The chain combines TRBV5-5 with TRBJ2-1; D unclear. V lost 3 bases, J lost 0 bases, and 7 bases lay in between. Germline V lookup: CDR1 SGHKS, CDR2 YYEKEE (reference sequence). There are 14 residues in the CDR3. The CDR3 sequence is CASSYDGSYNEQFF. In nucleotides, the CDR3 is TGTGCCAGCAGCTATGACGGCTCCTACAATGAGCAGTTCTTC.

The V gene is TRBV29-1, the J gene TRBJ1-5; D might be TRBD1 (5 bases). V lost 2 bases and J lost 11, with 16 bases in between. The germline CDR1 and CDR2 sequences are SQVTM and ANQGSEA. There are 13 residues in the CDR3. This chain's CDR3 is CSVEFDAGGAQHF. CDR3 nucleotide sequence: TGCAGCGTTGAATTTGACGCTGGAGGGGCCCAGCATTTT.

V and J are TRBV6-2 or TRBV6-3 and TRBJ1-1; D possibly corresponds to TRBD1 (5 bases). Looked up from germline, CDR1 is MNHEY and CDR2 is SVGEGT. The CDR3 consists of 17 residues. Trimming stripped 3 bases from V and 4 bases from J, with 21 bases between. CDR3 sequence: CASSYPTARYRSTEAFF. The CDR3 DNA is TGTGCCAGCAGTTATCCGACAGCTAGGTATAGAAGCACTGAAGCTTTCTTT.

CDR3 loop: CASSYRAGGNTEAFF. Here the CDR3 DNA reads TGTGCCAGCAGTTACAGGGCAGGAGGGAACACTGAAGCTTTCTTT. The chain is built from TRBV6-5 and TRBJ1-1; D gene unclear. The CDR3 has 15 residues. The ends were cut back, 2 bases at V and 1 base at J, with 11 bases in the middle. Germline loops: CDR1 MNHEY, CDR2 SVGAGI.

The rearrangement uses TRBV29-1 and TRBJ1-2, with TRBD1 as a possible D gene (6 bases). The CDR3 consists of 11 residues. CDR1 and CDR2 from the germline V gene are SQVTM and ANQGSEA. The DNA of the CDR3 is TGCAGTCTACAGGGTACCCATGGCTACACCTTC. Translation gives CSLQGTHGYTF.

The chain recombines TRBV3-1 (or the pseudogene TRBV3-2) with TRBJ1-2, with 7 bases that match TRBD1. Per germline, CDR1 LGHDT and CDR2 YNNKEL (reference sequence). The CDR3 runs to 18 residues. The J segment lost 2 bases and the V segment lost 0 bases, leaving 12 bases of the junction unmatched. CDR3 residues: CASSQDYFRGQQNYGYTF. The CDR3 bases are TGTGCCAGCAGCCAAGATTATTTCAGGGGACAGCAGAACTATGGCTACACCTTC.

The gene calls are TRBV15 and TRBJ2-1; D unclear. Trimming took 1 base from V and 3 from J, leaving 13 bases between them. CDR3 length: 16 amino acids. Per germline, CDR1 LNHNV and CDR2 YYDKDF (reference sequence). DNA for the CDR3: TGTGCCACCAGCAGAGTCGGCCTTTCCCTCTACAATGAGCAGTTCTTC. The encoded protein is CATSRVGLSLYNEQFF.

J is TRBJ2-1 and V is TRBV4-2; 9 bases align to TRBD1. Per the germline V gene, CDR1 is LGHNA and CDR2 is YNFKEQ. This CDR3 contains 15 residues. The V and J ends lost 0 bases and 5 bases, in that order; junction bases with no gene match: 2. CDR3 nucleotides: TGTGCCAGCAGCCAAGATGGGACAGGGCACAATGAGCAGTTCTTC. As protein: CASSQDGTGHNEQFF.

The rearrangement joins TRBV28 to TRBJ1-1, with TRBD1 matching 9 bases. The CDR3 is made up of 14 amino acids. Germline V gene data show CDR1 as MDHEN and CDR2 as SYDVKM. Trimming at V came to 10 bases and at J to 0 bases, leaving 6 bases not matched to a gene. CDR3 sequence reads: CATGTGIMNTEAFF. The CDR3 DNA follows: TGTGCCACCGGGACAGGGATTATGAACACTGAAGCTTTCTTT.

The chain links TRBV19 to TRBJ1-1; unclear D gene. The CDR3 consists of 16 residues. V shed 3 bases and J shed 1 base, with 15 bases lying between them. Germline lookup yields CDR1 LNHDA and CDR2 SQIVND (reference sequence). CDR3 protein: CASSIPGRAGNTEAFF. The CDR3 nucleotides read TGTGCCAGTAGTATTCCCGGCCGGGCGGGGAACACTGAAGCTTTCTTT.

This chain links TRBV3-1 (or the pseudogene TRBV3-2) with TRBJ1-1; D unclear. Germline V gene data show CDR1 as LGHDT and CDR2 as YNNKEL (reference sequence). The CDR3 is made up of 11 amino acids. V was clipped by 5 bases and J by 3 bases, with 4 bases between them. The CDR3 DNA sequence: TGTGCCAGCAGCGCCTACACTGAAGCTTTCTTT. Amino acids: CASSAYTEAFF.

The chain couples TRBV7-9 to TRBJ1-5, with 11 bases that match TRBD1. V lost 0 bases to trimming and J lost 0 bases; unmatched junction nucleotides: 4. Germline CDR1 SEHNR, CDR2 FQNEAQ (reference sequence). CDR3 length: 18 amino acids. The CDR3 region is CASSLAGTGGLSNQPQHF. Here the CDR3 DNA reads TGTGCCAGCAGCTTAGCCGGGACAGGGGGACTTAGCAATCAGCCCCAGCATTTT.